Listed below are T cell receptor beta chains from one sample, sequenced in a study of shared T cell receptors in the human thymus. The protocol was immunoSEQ multiplex PCR, while the TCRdb copy is restricted to in-frame clones and leaves out a portion. The sample contains some 760,000 clones, 80% to 90% of which appear only once. The sample was also reused in another study, on human thymus T cells.

The specimen sequenced was thymocytes. These TCRs come from a girl under two years old with a congenital heart defect. The CDR3 runs from the conserved cysteine through the conserved F or W. The D gene is left open where the match is weak. Clone size is given for some rows only: seen once, a few or many times, or a class if the clone is expanded.

v_gene	d_gene	abundance	j_gene	CDR3nt	CDR3aa
TRBV14	-	-	TRBJ2-7	TGTGCCAGCAGCCAAGATCTGAGAGGGTACGAGCAGTACTTC	CASSQDLRGYEQYF
TRBV5-6	TRBD1	-	TRBJ2-2	TGTGCCAGCAGCTTGCAACAGGGGGACACCGGGGAGCTGTTTTTT	CASSLQQGDTGELFF
TRBV4-2	-	-	TRBJ2-7	TGTGCCAGCAGCTCCCGACAGGCCGCCTACGAGCAGTACTTC	CASSSRQAAYEQYF
TRBV10-3	TRBD2	once	TRBJ2-5	TGTGCCATCAGTGCGGTTAGCGGGGGGCCCGCCCAAGAGACCCAGTACTTC	CAISAVSGGPAQETQYF
TRBV2	TRBD2	few	TRBJ2-3	TGTGCCAGCTCCGAAAGGGCGGGGGGGAGCACAGATACGCAGTATTTT	CASSERAGGSTDTQYF
TRBV9	-	-	TRBJ2-1	TGTGCGTCCTCCGGAAAATGGACAGACTACAATGAGCAGTTCTTC	CASSGKWTDYNEQFF
TRBV18	TRBD1	-	TRBJ2-7	TGCGCCAGCTCACCAGGGGGACAGATGGGGACCTACGAGCAGTACTTC	CASSPGGQMGTYEQYF
TRBV2	-	-	TRBJ2-7	TGTGCCAGCAGTGAAGCATTGGCCCAATACTCCTACGAGCAGTACTTC	CASSEALAQYSYEQYF
TRBV7-9	TRBD2	-	TRBJ2-3	TGTGCCAGCAGCTCCCAGCTAGCGGGGGGCATCACAGATACGCAGTATTTT	CASSSQLAGGITDTQYF
TRBV19	-	once	TRBJ1-1	TGTGCCAGTAGTATCCCAGACACTGAAGCTTTCTTT	CASSIPDTEAFF
TRBV5-1	-	-	TRBJ1-2	TGCGCCAGCAGCTTGTCAGGAGGGGGCTACACCTTC	CASSLSGGGYTF
TRBV30	-	-	TRBJ1-1	TGTGCCTGGAGTGTAGGGGGTGGGGGTGAGGTGACTGAAGCTTTCTTT	CAWSVGGGGEVTEAFF
TRBV7-6	TRBD1	once	TRBJ2-3	TGTGCCAGCAGCCCTAGGCCCACCCGACAGGGGCCAAAAAGGGATACGCAGTATTTT	CASSPRPTRQGPKRDTQYF
TRBV9	TRBD1	-	TRBJ1-2	TGTGCCAGCAGCCCGGACAGGGACGGCTACACCTTC	CASSPDRDGYTF
TRBV11-2	-	-	TRBJ1-1	TGTGCCAGCAGCTTAGGGACAGCCAGTACGACTGAAGCTTTCTTT	CASSLGTASTTEAFF